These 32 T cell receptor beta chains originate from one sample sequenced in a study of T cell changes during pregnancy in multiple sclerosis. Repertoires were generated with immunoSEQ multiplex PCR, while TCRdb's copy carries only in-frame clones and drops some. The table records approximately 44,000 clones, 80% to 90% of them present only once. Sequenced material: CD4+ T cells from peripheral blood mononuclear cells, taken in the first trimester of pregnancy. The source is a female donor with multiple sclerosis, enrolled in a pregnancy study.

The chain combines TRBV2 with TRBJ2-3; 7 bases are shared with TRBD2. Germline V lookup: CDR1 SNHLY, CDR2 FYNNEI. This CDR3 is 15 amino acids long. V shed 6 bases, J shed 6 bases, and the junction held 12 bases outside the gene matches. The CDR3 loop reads CASRPGTTTTDTQYF. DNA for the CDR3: TGTGCCAGCAGGCCCGGGACTACAACAACGGATACGCAGTATTTT.

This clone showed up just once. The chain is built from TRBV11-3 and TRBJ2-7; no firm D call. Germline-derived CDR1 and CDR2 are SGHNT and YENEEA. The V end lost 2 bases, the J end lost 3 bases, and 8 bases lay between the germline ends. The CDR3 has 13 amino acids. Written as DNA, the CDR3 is TGTGCCAGCAGCTTAACTCCCTTCTACGAGCAGTACTTC. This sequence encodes CASSLTPFYEQYF. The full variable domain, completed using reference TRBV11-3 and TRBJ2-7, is EAGVVQSPRYKIIEKKQPVAFWCNPISGHNTLYWYLQNLGQGPELLIRYENEEAVDDSQLPKDRFSAERLKGVDSTLKIQPAELGDSAVYLCASSLTPFYEQYFGPGTRLTVT.

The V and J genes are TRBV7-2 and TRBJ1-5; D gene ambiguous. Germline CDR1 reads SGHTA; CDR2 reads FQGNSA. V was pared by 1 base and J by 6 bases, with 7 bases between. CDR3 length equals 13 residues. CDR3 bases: TGTGCCAGCAGCTTAGAATGGAGTCAGCCCCAGCATTTT. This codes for CASSLEWSQPQHF.

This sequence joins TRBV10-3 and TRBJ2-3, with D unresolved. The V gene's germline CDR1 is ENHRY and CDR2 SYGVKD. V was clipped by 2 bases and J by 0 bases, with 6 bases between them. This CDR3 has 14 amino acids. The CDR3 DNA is TGTGCCATCAGTGAGCCCCCGAGCACAGATACGCAGTATTTT. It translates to CAISEPPSTDTQYF.

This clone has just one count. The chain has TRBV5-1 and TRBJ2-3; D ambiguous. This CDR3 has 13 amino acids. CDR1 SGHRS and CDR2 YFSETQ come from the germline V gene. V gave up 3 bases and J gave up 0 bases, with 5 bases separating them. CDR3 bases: TGCGCCAGCAGCTCCAGTAGCACAGATACGCAGTATTTT. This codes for CASSSSSTDTQYF.

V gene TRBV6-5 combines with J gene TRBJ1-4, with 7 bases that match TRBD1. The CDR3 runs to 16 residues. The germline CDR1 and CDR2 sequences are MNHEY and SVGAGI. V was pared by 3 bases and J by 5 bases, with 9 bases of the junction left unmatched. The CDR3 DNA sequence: TGTGCCAGCAGTTATTCCGGGACAGTAAAGAATGAAAAACTGTTTTTT. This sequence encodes CASSYSGTVKNEKLFF.

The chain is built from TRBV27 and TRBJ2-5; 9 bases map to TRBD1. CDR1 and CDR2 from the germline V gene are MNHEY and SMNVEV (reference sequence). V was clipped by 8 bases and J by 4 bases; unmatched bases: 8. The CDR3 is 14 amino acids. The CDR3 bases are TGTGCCAGCCAGAAACAGGGGGCGGGAGAGACCCAGTACTTC. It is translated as CASQKQGAGETQYF.

CDR3 residues: CASSPPGQGAYEQYF. CDR3 bases: TGTGCCAGCAGCCCCCCGGGACAGGGGGCCTACGAGCAGTACTTC. The V call is TRBV7-6, the J call TRBJ2-7; 11 bases fit TRBD1. Germline CDR1 reads SGHVS; CDR2 reads FNYEAQ. This CDR3 contains 15 residues. The V gene end was trimmed by 5 bases and the J gene end by 2 bases; junction bases not matched to a gene: 5.

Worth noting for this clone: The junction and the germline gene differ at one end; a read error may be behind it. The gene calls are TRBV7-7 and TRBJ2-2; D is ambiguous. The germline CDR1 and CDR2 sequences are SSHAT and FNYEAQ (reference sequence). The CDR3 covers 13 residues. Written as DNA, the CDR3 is TGTGCTAGCAGCTTATCCCAAACCGGGGAGCTGTTTTTT. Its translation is CASSLSQTGELFF.

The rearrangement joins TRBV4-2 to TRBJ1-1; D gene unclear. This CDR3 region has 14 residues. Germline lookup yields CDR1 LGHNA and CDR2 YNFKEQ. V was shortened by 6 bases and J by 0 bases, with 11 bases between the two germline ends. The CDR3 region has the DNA TGTGCCAGCAGACTAGGAGAGGTGAACACTGAAGCTTTCTTT. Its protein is CASRLGEVNTEAFF.

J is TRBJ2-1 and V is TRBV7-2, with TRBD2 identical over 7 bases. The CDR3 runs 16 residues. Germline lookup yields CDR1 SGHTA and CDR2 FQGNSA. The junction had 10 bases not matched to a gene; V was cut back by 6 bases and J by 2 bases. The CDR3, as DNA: TGTGCCAGCAGTCATGGGGGGAGCGGGACCTACAATGAGCAGTTCTTC. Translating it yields CASSHGGSGTYNEQFF.

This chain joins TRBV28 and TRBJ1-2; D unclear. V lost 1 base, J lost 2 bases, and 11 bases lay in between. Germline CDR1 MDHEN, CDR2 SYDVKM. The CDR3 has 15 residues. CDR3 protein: CASSLSAPRNYGYTF. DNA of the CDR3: TGTGCCAGCAGTTTATCGGCTCCTAGAAACTATGGCTACACCTTC.

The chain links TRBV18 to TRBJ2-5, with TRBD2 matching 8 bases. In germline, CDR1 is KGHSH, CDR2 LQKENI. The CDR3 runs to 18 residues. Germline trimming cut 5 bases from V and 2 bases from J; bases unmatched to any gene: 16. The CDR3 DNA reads TGTGCCAGCTCATATCCGGGAGGGTTGGGTGCTCAGCAAGAGACCCAGTACTTC. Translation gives CASSYPGGLGAQQETQYF.

CDR3 sequence (DNA): TGCGCCAGCAGCCCGAGGGTAGGGAGTCGAAACACTGAAGCTTTCTTT. Amino acids: CASSPRVGSRNTEAFF. J is TRBJ1-1 and V is TRBV5-1; D is ambiguous. Trimming shortened V by 4 bases and J by 2 bases, and 18 bases separated the two germline ends. The CDR3 loop spans 16 amino acids. In germline, CDR1 is SGHRS, CDR2 YFSETQ.

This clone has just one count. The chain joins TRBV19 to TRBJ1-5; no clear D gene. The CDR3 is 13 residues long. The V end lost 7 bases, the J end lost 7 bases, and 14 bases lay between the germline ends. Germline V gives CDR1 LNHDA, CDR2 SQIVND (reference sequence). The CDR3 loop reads CASIGEGSQPQHF. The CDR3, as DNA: TGTGCCAGTATCGGAGAGGGTTCGCAGCCCCAGCATTTT.

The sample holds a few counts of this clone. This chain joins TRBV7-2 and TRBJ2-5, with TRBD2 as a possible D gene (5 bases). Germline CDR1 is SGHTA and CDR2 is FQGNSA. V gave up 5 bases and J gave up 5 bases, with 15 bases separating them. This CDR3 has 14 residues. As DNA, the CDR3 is TGTGCCAGCAGCCAAACCGGGGAGAAGGAGACCCAGTACTTC. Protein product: CASSQTGEKETQYF.

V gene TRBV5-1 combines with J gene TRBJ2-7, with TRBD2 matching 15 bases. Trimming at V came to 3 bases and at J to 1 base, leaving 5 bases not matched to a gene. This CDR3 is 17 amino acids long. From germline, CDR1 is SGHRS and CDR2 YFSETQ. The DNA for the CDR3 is TGCGCCAGCAGCTCCGGACTAGCGGGAGGGCCTTCCTACGAGCAGTACTTC. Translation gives CASSSGLAGGPSYEQYF.

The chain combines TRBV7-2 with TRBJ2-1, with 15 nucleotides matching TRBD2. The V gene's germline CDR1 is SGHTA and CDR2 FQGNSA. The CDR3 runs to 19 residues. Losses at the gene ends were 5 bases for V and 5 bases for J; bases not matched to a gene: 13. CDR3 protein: CASSPPWGLAGGMHNEQFF. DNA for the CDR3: TGTGCCAGCAGCCCCCCTTGGGGACTAGCGGGAGGTATGCACAATGAGCAGTTCTTC.

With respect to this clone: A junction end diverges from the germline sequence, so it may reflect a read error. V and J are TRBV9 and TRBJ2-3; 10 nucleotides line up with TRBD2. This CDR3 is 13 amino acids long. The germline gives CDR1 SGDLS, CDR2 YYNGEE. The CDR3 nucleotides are TGTGCCAGCAGCTCCACACCTAGCGGGAGCCTGAATTTT. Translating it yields CASSSTPSGSLNF. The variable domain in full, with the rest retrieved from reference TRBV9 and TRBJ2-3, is DSGVTQTPKHLITATGQRVTLRCSPRSGDLSVYWYQQSLDQGLQFLIQYYNGEERAKGNILERFSAQQFPDLHSELNLSSLELGDSALYFCASSSTPSGSLNFGPGTRLTVL.

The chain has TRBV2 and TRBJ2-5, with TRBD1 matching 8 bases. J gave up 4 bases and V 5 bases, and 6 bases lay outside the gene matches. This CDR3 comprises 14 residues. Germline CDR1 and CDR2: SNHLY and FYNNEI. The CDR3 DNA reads TGTGCCAGCAGTCGGGACAGGATTGGAGAGACCCAGTACTTC. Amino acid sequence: CASSRDRIGETQYF.

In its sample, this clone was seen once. This chain's CDR3 is CASAVPSENYGYTF. The CDR3 DNA reads TGTGCCAGTGCAGTTCCCAGCGAAAACTATGGCTACACCTTC. The chain has TRBV19 and TRBJ1-2; D is uncertain. The germline V gene has CDR1 LNHDA and CDR2 SQIVND (reference sequence). The CDR3 consists of 14 residues. Trimming removed 8 bases at V and 2 bases at J, with 15 bases between.

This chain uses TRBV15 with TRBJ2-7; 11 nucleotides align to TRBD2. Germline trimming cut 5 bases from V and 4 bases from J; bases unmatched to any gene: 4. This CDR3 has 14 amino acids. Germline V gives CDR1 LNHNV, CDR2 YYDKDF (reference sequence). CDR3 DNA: TGTGCCACCAGCCGTACTAGCGGGAGTTACGAGCAGTACTTC. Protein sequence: CATSRTSGSYEQYF.

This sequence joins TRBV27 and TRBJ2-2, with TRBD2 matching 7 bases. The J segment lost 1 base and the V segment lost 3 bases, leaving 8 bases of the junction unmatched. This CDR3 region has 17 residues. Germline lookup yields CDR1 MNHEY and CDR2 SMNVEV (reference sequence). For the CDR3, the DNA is TGTGCCAGCAGTTTGAGGGGATGGGGGGGGAACACCGGGGAGCTGTTTTTT. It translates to CASSLRGWGGNTGELFF.

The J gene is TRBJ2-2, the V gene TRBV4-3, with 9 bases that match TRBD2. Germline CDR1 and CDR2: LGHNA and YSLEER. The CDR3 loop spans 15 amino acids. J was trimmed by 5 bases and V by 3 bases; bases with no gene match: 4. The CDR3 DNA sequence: TGCGCCAGCAGCCAGGCGGGAGGGCCTACCGGGGAGCTGTTTTTT. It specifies CASSQAGGPTGELFF.

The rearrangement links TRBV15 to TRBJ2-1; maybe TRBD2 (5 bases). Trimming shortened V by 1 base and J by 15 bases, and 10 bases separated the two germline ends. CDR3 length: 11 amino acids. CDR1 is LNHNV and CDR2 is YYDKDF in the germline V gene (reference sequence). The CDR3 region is CATSRGWELFF. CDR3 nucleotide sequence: TGTGCCACCAGCAGAGGGTGGGAGTTGTTCTTC.

The CDR3 reads CAWSVGRGHQPQHF. CDR3 nucleotides: TGTGCCTGGAGTGTCGGGAGGGGGCATCAGCCCCAGCATTTT. The chain employs TRBV30 and TRBJ1-5; 7 bases agree with TRBD1. Trimming removed 0 bases from V and 5 bases from J; junction bases left unmatched: 4. This CDR3 spans 14 amino acids. Germline V CDR1 and CDR2: GTSNPN, SVGIG (reference sequence). Full variable domain (missing parts from reference TRBV30 and TRBJ1-5): SQTIHQWPATLVQPVGSPLSLECTVEGTSNPNLYWYRQAAGRGLQLLFYSVGIGQISSEVPQNLSASRPQDRQFILSSKKLLLSDSGFYLCAWSVGRGHQPQHFGDGTRLSIL.

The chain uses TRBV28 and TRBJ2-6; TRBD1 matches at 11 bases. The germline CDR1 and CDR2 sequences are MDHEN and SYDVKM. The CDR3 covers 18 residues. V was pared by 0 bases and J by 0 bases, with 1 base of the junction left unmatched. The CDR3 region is CASSLWGQGGSGANVLTF. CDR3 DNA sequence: TGTGCCAGCAGTTTATGGGGACAGGGGGGCTCTGGGGCCAACGTCCTGACTTTC.

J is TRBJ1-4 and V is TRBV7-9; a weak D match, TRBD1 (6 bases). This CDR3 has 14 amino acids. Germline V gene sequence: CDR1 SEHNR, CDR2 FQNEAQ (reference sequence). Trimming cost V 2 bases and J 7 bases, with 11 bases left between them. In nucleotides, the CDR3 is TGTGCCAGCAGCTTACTCAGGGGCGGTGAAAAACTGTTTTTT. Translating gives CASSLLRGGEKLFF.

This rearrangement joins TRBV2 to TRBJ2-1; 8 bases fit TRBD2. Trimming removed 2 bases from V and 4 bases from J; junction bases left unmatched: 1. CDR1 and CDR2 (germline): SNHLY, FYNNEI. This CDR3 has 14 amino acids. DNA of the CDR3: TGTGCCAGCAGTGAACTAGCGGGTTACAATGAGCAGTTCTTC. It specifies CASSELAGYNEQFF.

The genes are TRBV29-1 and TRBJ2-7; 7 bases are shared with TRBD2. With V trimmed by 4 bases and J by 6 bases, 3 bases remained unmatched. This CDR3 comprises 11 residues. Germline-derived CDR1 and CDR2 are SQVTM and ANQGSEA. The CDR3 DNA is TGCAGCGTTGCTAGCGGAGTCGAGCAGTACTTC. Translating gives CSVASGVEQYF.

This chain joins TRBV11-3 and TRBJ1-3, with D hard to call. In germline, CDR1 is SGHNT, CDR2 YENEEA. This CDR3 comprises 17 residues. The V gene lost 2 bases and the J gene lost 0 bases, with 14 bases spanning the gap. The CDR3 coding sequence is TGTGCCAGCAGCTTAAATAGTCCCGGGAGCTCTGGAAACACCATATATTTT. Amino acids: CASSLNSPGSSGNTIYF.

Here the CDR3 reads CASSFLAGGTDTQYF. The CDR3 nucleotides are TGTGCCAGTAGTTTCCTAGCGGGGGGCACAGATACGCAGTATTTT. The chain is built from TRBV19 and TRBJ2-3; 10 positions agree with TRBD2. From germline, CDR1 is LNHDA and CDR2 SQIVND (reference sequence). V shed 5 bases and J 1 base; nucleotides not matched to a gene: 3. The CDR3 has 15 amino acids.